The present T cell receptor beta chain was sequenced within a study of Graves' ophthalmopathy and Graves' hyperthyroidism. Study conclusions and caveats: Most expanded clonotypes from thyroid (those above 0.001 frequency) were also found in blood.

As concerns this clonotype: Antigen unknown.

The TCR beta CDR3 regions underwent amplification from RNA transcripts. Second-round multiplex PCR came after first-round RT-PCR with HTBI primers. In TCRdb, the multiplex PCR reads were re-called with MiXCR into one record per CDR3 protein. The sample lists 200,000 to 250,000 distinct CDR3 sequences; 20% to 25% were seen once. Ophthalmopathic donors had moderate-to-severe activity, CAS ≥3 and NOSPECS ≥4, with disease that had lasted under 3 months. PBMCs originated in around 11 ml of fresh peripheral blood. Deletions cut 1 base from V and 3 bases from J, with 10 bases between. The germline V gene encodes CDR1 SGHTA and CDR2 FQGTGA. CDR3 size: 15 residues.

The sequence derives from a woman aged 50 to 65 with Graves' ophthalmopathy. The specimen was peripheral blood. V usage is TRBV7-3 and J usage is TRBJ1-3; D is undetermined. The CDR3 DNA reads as TGTGCCAGCAGCTTAATGGGAGGAATTGGAAACACCATATATTTT. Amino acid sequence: CASSLMGGIGNTIYF.